This entry lists 21 T cell receptor beta chains sequenced from one sample in a study of molecular identifiers for immune sequencing clone quantification (dated by TCRdb to between 2017 and 2018). To prepare the library, PCR was applied. The sequencing machine was an Illumina HiSeq 4000. TCRdb handled the public reads itself, with Q25 trimming in fastp and clone calling in MiXCR, and kept productive beta chains. Rows matching on CDR3 protein sequence are summarized as one entry with the most common DNA and genes. The sample profile shows 63,000 or so distinct CDR3 sequences; roughly 17% of them were found once. The ten largest clones capture 1.5% of the sample. Sequencing was carried out using naive CD8+ T cells from blood, with Jurkat cell RNA spiked in. The cell subset or site tag for this specimen amounts to: FACS-sorted CD8+CD4-CCR7+CD45RA+ naive T cells. The receptors here all came from a human donor in good health. Some libraries in this study had Jurkat cell RNA spiked in.

Ten or more counts support this clonotype. V gene TRBV7-9 combines with J gene TRBJ2-4; D gene ambiguous. The ends were cut back, 3 bases at V and 5 bases at J, with 5 bases in the middle. Germline lookup yields CDR1 SEHNR and CDR2 FQNEAQ (reference sequence). This CDR3 comprises 12 residues. CDR3 nucleotides: TGTGCCAGCAGCTTGTGGGAAAACATTCAGTACTTC. Residues: CASSLWENIQYF.

This clonotype was counted at least ten times. V is TRBV11-2 and J is TRBJ2-5; perhaps TRBD2 as D (6 bases). V gave up 5 bases and J gave up 0 bases, with 19 bases separating them. Germline lookup yields CDR1 SGHAT and CDR2 FQNNGV. There are 17 residues in the CDR3. CDR3 DNA: TGTGCCAGCAGCCCCCCCCCCGGGAGCCTGTACCAAGAGACCCAGTACTTC. Residues: CASSPPPGSLYQETQYF.

This clonotype was detected ten times or more. The rearrangement links TRBV7-6 to TRBJ2-1; TRBD1 matches at 9 bases. The CDR3 spans 16 residues. Trimming cost V 1 base and J 7 bases; bases outside gene matches: 8. Germline CDR1 SGHVS, CDR2 FNYEAQ. Written as DNA, the CDR3 is TGTGCCAGCAGCTTAGTTAGACAGGGGGAAAGGAATGAGCAGTTCTTC. This codes for CASSLVRQGERNEQFF.

Worth noting for this clonotype: A read error may explain this, as a much larger clone is one base away. The conserved closing phenylalanine or tryptophan is absent in this CDR3, likely reflecting a read error. The chain recombines TRBV27 with TRBJ2-5; 7 nucleotides match TRBD2. CDR3 size: 14 residues. The germline V gene has CDR1 MNHEY and CDR2 SMNVEV (reference sequence). V lost 6 bases and J lost 1; bases outside the gene matches: 5. CDR3 in amino acids: CASRRRETQETQYL. CDR3 DNA sequence: TGTGCCAGCAGAAGGCGGGAGACCCAAGAGACCCAGTACCTC.

At least ten counts were recorded for this clonotype. V and J are TRBV19 and TRBJ1-2, with unresolved D. The CDR3 length is 12 residues. CDR1 is LNHDA, CDR2 SQIVND, per germline (reference sequence). Trimming removed 1 base from V and 10 bases from J, with 10 bases in between. CDR3 coding DNA: TGTGCCAGTAGTATAGTCGGCAGCCACTACACCTTC. This codes for CASSIVGSHYTF. Full variable domain (outside the CDR3, taken from reference TRBV19 and TRBJ1-2): DGGITQSPKYLFRKEGQNVTLSCEQNLNHDAMYWYRQDPGQGLRLIYYSQIVNDFQKGDIAEGYSVSREKKESFPLTVTSAQKNPTAFYLCASSIVGSHYTFGSGTRLTVV.

This clonotype was detected only once. A much larger clone lies one base from this, so it may be a read error. This chain connects TRBV7-8 to TRBJ2-7; unclear D gene. The germline V gene encodes CDR1 SGHVS and CDR2 FQNEAQ. The CDR3 contains 15 residues. CDR3 in amino acids: CASRIGALSSYERYF. The DNA for the CDR3 is TGTGCCAGCCGGATCGGAGCGCTAAGCTCCTACGAGCGGTACTTC.

This clonotype has a count of ten or more. The chain has TRBV27 and TRBJ2-1; D gene uncertain. CDR1 is MNHEY, CDR2 SMNVEV, per germline (reference sequence). V lost 5 bases, J lost 4 bases, and 12 bases lay in between. The CDR3 has 14 amino acids. The CDR3 loop is CASSVDTLYNEQFF. The CDR3 DNA reads as TGTGCCAGCAGTGTAGACACTTTATACAATGAGCAGTTCTTC.

Regarding this clonotype: Given a much more abundant clone one base away, this may be a read error. This rearrangement joins TRBV20-1 to TRBJ2-7, with D possibly being TRBD1 or TRBD2 (5 bases each). Looked up from germline, CDR1 is DFQATT and CDR2 is SNEGSKA (reference sequence). CDR3 length: 13 residues. CDR3 DNA sequence: TGCGGTGCTAGAGGGGCAGACTCCTACGAGCAGTACTTC. Its protein product is CGARGADSYEQYF.

There are many counts of this clonotype. This chain connects TRBV19 to TRBJ2-1; tentatively, D is TRBD2 (6 bases). Germline loops: CDR1 LNHDA, CDR2 SQIVND (reference sequence). This CDR3 spans 16 amino acids. Deletions cut 3 bases from V and 3 bases from J, with 15 bases between. The chain's CDR3 is CASSISAGGIYNEQFF. Written as DNA, the CDR3 is TGTGCCAGTAGTATCTCCGCCGGGGGAATCTACAATGAGCAGTTCTTC.

The rearrangement uses TRBV19 and TRBJ2-1; the D gene could be TRBD1 or TRBD2 (6 bases each). Germline CDR1 is LNHDA and CDR2 is SQIVND (reference sequence). The CDR3 runs to 15 residues. Trimming pared 8 bases from V and 6 bases from J, leaving 20 bases between. The CDR3 protein is CASRGPTTSSNEQFF. CDR3 nucleotide sequence: TGTGCCAGTCGGGGGCCGACAACTTCTTCCAATGAGCAGTTCTTC. The variable domain in full, completed from reference TRBV19 and TRBJ2-1, reads DGGITQSPKYLFRKEGQNVTLSCEQNLNHDAMYWYRQDPGQGLRLIYYSQIVNDFQKGDIAEGYSVSREKKESFPLTVTSAQKNPTAFYLCASRGPTTSSNEQFFGPGTRLTVL.

This clonotype was counted a few times. The chain is built from TRBV11-2 and TRBJ2-3; possibly TRBD1 for D (5 bases). V lost 2 bases and J lost 1, with 10 bases in between. The CDR3 length is 15 residues. The germline gives CDR1 SGHAT, CDR2 FQNNGV. DNA for the CDR3: TGTGCCAGCAGCTTATTGGGGCTTGGCACAGATACGCAGTATTTT. As protein: CASSLLGLGTDTQYF.

For this clonotype: One end of the junction fails to match germline, which may point to a read error. The J gene is TRBJ2-7, the V gene TRBV12-3 or TRBV12-4; D perhaps matches TRBD1 (6 bases). The CDR3 runs 14 residues. The CDR3 region is CASSLLDRSYEQCF. The CDR3 DNA sequence: TGTGCCAGCAGTTTATTGGACAGATCCTACGAGCAGTGCTTC.

The sample holds many counts of this clonotype. The rearrangement links TRBV25-1 to TRBJ1-1; 10 bases map to TRBD1. The CDR3 has 10 amino acids. V lost 7 bases and J lost 12; bases outside the gene matches: 2. CDR1 is MGHDK, CDR2 SYGVNS, per germline. The CDR3 loop is CASTGQGTFF. For the CDR3, the DNA is TGTGCCAGCACGGGACAGGGGACTTTCTTT.

This clonotype has at least ten counts. The rearrangement joins TRBV4-1 to TRBJ1-1; TRBD1 matches at 9 bases. The CDR3 is 15 residues long. With 3 bases clipped from V and 4 bases from J, the junction kept 6 bases outside the gene matches. Per the germline V gene, CDR1 is MGHRA and CDR2 is YSYEKL. Written as DNA, the CDR3 is TGCGCCAGCAGCCAGACAGGGGGTCGTAGCACTGAAGCTTTCTTT. Its protein product is CASSQTGGRSTEAFF.

A remark on this clonotype: A read error may produce the germline difference seen at one junction end. This chain uses TRBV6-4 with TRBJ2-1; no reliable D call. CDR1 and CDR2 (germline): MRHNA, SNTAGT. The CDR3 length is 20 residues. CDR3 protein: CASGDSSRRFGLGTYNEQFF. The DNA of the CDR3 is TGTGCCAGCGGTGACTCCTCGCGCAGGTTTGGCTTGGGTACCTACAATGAGCAGTTCTTC.

In this sample, this clonotype turned up a few times. The chain links TRBV6-5 to TRBJ1-6; D is possibly TRBD1 (6 bases). Germline assignment: CDR1 MNHEY and CDR2 SVGAGI. This CDR3 has 13 amino acids. V lost 0 bases and J 13 bases, leaving 10 bases between the germline ends. The CDR3 sequence is CASSYSVQGPLHF. The CDR3 nucleotides are TGTGCCAGCAGTTACTCGGTCCAGGGGCCCCTCCACTTT.

There are a few counts of this clonotype. A read error may be the cause here, since a much bigger clone is one base away. Likely a read error: the CDR3 ends without its conserved phenylalanine or tryptophan. V and J are TRBV20-1 and TRBJ2-5; the match to TRBD2 covers 11 bases. The CDR3 is made up of 16 amino acids. V lost 3 bases, J lost 1 base, and 7 bases stayed unmatched. The germline V gene encodes CDR1 DFQATT and CDR2 SNEGSKA (reference sequence). The CDR3 protein is CSARRRGLAVQETQYS. CDR3 DNA sequence: TGCAGTGCTAGGAGGAGGGGACTAGCGGTCCAAGAGACCCAGTACTCC.

The chain recombines TRBV27 with TRBJ2-7; 13 bases match TRBD2. The length of the CDR3 is 14 residues. From germline, CDR1 is MNHEY and CDR2 SMNVEV (reference sequence). V trimming: 5 bases; J trimming: 4 bases; junction bases outside the gene matches: 2. CDR3 amino acids: CASSPTSGGYEQYF. In nucleotides, the CDR3 is TGTGCCAGCAGTCCGACTAGCGGGGGGTACGAGCAGTACTTC.

As concerns this clonotype: A read error may be the cause here, since a much bigger clone is one base away. V is TRBV7-9 and J is TRBJ2-7, with D hard to call. Looked up from germline, CDR1 is SEHNR and CDR2 is FQNEAQ (reference sequence). This CDR3 is built from 12 residues. For the CDR3, the DNA is TGTGCCAGCAGCCCACTACCTTACGGGCAGTACTTC. Its protein is CASSPLPYGQYF.

This clonotype was seen many times. This chain connects TRBV4-3 to TRBJ2-7; TRBD2 aligns across 9 bases. V lost 0 bases, J lost 4 bases, and 7 bases stayed unmatched. The CDR3 consists of 16 residues. Germline V CDR1 and CDR2: LGHNA, YSLEER. In nucleotides, the CDR3 is TGCGCCAGCAGCCAAGACCATAGCGGGAGAGGATACGAGCAGTACTTC. Residues: CASSQDHSGRGYEQYF.

This clonotype was detected many times. The V and J genes are TRBV28 and TRBJ2-7; 9 bases align to TRBD1. Germline V gene sequence: CDR1 MDHEN, CDR2 SYDVKM. The junction had 2 bases not matched to a gene; V was cut back by 5 bases and J by 0 bases. The CDR3 is made up of 14 amino acids. CDR3 in amino acids: CASSPTGGSYEQYF. CDR3 sequence (DNA): TGTGCCAGCAGTCCGACAGGGGGCTCCTACGAGCAGTACTTC.